Listed below are T cell receptor beta chains from one sample, sequenced in a study of T cells and Merkel cell carcinoma outcomes. Clones were read by immunoSEQ multiplex PCR, and TCRdb kept only the in-frame ones, dropping some. The repertoire holds about 15,000 clones, with roughly 92% as singletons. Material for sequencing was tumor tissue from Merkel cell carcinoma. These receptors all stem from a human donor with Merkel cell carcinoma. CDR3s include the opening cysteine and the closing phenylalanine or tryptophan. D genes are given only for firm matches. Rows may omit the clone size; those that give it use once, few, many or a size class.

len	abundance	j_gene	d_gene	v_gene	CDR3nt	CDR3aa
13	.	TRBJ2-7	.	TRBV11-3	TGTGCCAGCAGCCCGACCGGGGCCTACGAGCAGTACTTC	CASSPTGAYEQYF
15	.	TRBJ1-1	.	TRBV5-4	TGTGCCAGCAGCTTGGGTCTCGGGCTTAACACTGAAGCTTTTTTT	CASSLGLGLNTEAFF
13	.	TRBJ2-3	.	TRBV7-9	TGTGCCAGCAGCTTAGTTAGCACAGATACGCAGTATTTT	CASSLVSTDTQYF
16	.	TRBJ2-7	.	TRBV29-1	TGCAGCGTAACCGGACAGGGAGGGGTCACGACCTACGAGCAGTACTTC	CSVTGQGGVTTYEQYF
15	.	TRBJ1-4	.	TRBV4-3	TGCGCCAGCAGCCTGAGGGGACGGGCAAAAGAAAAACTGTTTTTT	CASSLRGRAKEKLFF
14	.	TRBJ1-1	.	TRBV5-1	TGCGCCAGCAGCTTATTAAGCGAGGCCACTGAAGCTTTCTTT	CASSLLSEATEAFF
15	.	TRBJ2-3	TRBD2	TRBV5-1	TGTGCCAGCAGCTTGGCCTCCGGGGGGGCAGATACGCAGTATTTT	CASSLASGGADTQYF
15	once	TRBJ2-7	TRBD1	TRBV6-1	TGTGCCAGCATCAAGGGGACAGCGGCTACCTACGAGCAGTACTTC	CASIKGTAATYEQYF
12	.	TRBJ2-7	TRBD2	TRBV29-1	TGCAGCGTTGGGGAGGGCCTATACGAGCAGTACTTC	CSVGEGLYEQYF
15	.	TRBJ1-2	.	TRBV4-1	TGCGCCAGCAGCCAAGATGTGGCAGGGACCTATGGCTACACCTTC	CASSQDVAGTYGYTF
13	.	TRBJ2-5	.	TRBV19	TGTGCCAGTAGTATAGTCCTTCAAGAGACCCAGTACTTC	CASSIVLQETQYF
13	.	TRBJ2-7	.	TRBV19	TGTGCCAGTAGGGGGCCTGGCGCGGGGGAGCAGTACTTC	CASRGPGAGEQYF
16	once	TRBJ2-5	TRBD1	TRBV5-1	TGCGCCAGCAGCCCAAGGCGCGAGACAGGGCAAGAGACCCAGTACTTC	CASSPRRETGQETQYF
15	.	TRBJ1-2	.	TRBV9	TGTGCCAGCAGCCATTGGGACACCAAAAACTATGGCTACACCTTC	CASSHWDTKNYGYTF
14	.	TRBJ2-5	.	TRBV5-4	TGTGCCAGCAGCTTCCAGACAGGCAGGGAGACCCAGTACTTC	CASSFQTGRETQYF
13	.	TRBJ1-5	TRBD1	TRBV30	TGTGCCTGGAGCCCACAGGGGGATCAGCCCCAGCATTTT	CAWSPQGDQPQHF
16	.	TRBJ2-2	.	TRBV5-1	TGCGCCAGCAGTTTGGGGACCCAATCGAACACCGGGGAGCTGTTTTTT	CASSLGTQSNTGELFF
16	.	TRBJ2-5	.	TRBV5-1	TGCGCCAGCAGCTTGAGCGTGGGACCGGGACTGGAGACCCAGTACTTC	CASSLSVGPGLETQYF
15	.	TRBJ2-2	.	TRBV5-4	TGTGCCAGCAGGTTGGGAGGCAGGAACACCGGGGAGCTGTTTTTT	CASRLGGRNTGELFF
14	.	TRBJ2-7	TRBD2	TRBV28	TGTGCCAGCAGTATCACTAGCGGGACCCACGAGCAGTACTTC	CASSITSGTHEQYF
14	.	TRBJ2-7	.	TRBV4-2	TGTGCCAGCAGCCAAGATAAGGTCTCCTACGAGCAGTACTTC	CASSQDKVSYEQYF
16	.	TRBJ2-5	.	TRBV21-1	TGTGCCAGCAGCTGCCGCGACAGGGGTCCTCAGGAGACCCAGTACTTC	CASSCRDRGPQETQYF
14	.	TRBJ1-1	.	TRBV7-8	TGTGCCAGCAGCTTAGCACCCATGAACACTGAAGCTTTCTTT	CASSLAPMNTEAFF
13	.	TRBJ1-2	.	TRBV2	TGTGCCAGCAGTGACTCGGCGGGGTATGGCTACACCTTC	CASSDSAGYGYTF
13	.	TRBJ1-4	TRBD1	TRBV5-6	TGTGCCAGCAGTCGGGACAGGGCGGAAAAACTGTTTTTT	CASSRDRAEKLFF
15	.	TRBJ2-7	TRBD2	TRBV2	TGTGCCAGCAGTGAAGGGACTAGCGGACTCTACGAGCAGTACTTC	CASSEGTSGLYEQYF
16	.	TRBJ2-5	.	TRBV5-1	TGCGCCAGCAGCCCAGGGTGGCAGCAGGGACAAGAGACCCAGTACTTC	CASSPGWQQGQETQYF
12	.	TRBJ2-2	.	TRBV29-1	TGCAGCGTCCAGAGGAACACCGGGGAGCTGTTTTTT	CSVQRNTGELFF
13	once	TRBJ2-7	.	TRBV19	TGTGCCAGTAGTAAGACCCCCCGGGGGGAGCAGTACTTC	CASSKTPRGEQYF
16	.	TRBJ2-2	.	TRBV7-9	TGTGCCAGCAGCTTAGTTGGAGGCGTGAACACCGGGGAGCTGTTTTTT	CASSLVGGVNTGELFF
14	.	TRBJ1-1	.	TRBV29-1	TGCAGCGCATCTACAACGGGGTTTGACACTGAAGCTTTCTTT	CSASTTGFDTEAFF
15	.	TRBJ1-6	TRBD1	TRBV6-5	TGTGCCAGCAGATCGAGACAGGGCCAAGAATCACCCCTCCACTTT	CASRSRQGQESPLHF
13	.	TRBJ1-1	TRBD1	TRBV28	TGTGCCAGCACCCGGACAGGGGACACTGAAGCTTTCTTT	CASTRTGDTEAFF
13	.	TRBJ1-2	.	TRBV30	TGTGCCTGGGACAGGCCCTCTTCTAGAGGCTACACTTTC	CAWDRPSSRGYTF
12	.	TRBJ1-1	.	TRBV6-6	TGTGCCAGCAGTTATTTATCGACTGAAGCTTTCTTT	CASSYLSTEAFF
15	.	TRBJ2-1	TRBD1	TRBV7-9	TGTGCCAGCAGCTTAGACAGGGGGTTAGGCGATAAGCAGTTCTTC	CASSLDRGLGDKQFF
14	.	TRBJ2-3	.	TRBV9	TGTGCCAGCAGCGCCCCGACTAGATCAGATACGCAGTATTTT	CASSAPTRSDTQYF
16	.	TRBJ1-1	TRBD1	TRBV18	TGTGCCAGCTCACCACATCAGACAGGGGAGAACACTGAAGCTTTCTTT	CASSPHQTGENTEAFF
13	.	TRBJ2-7	TRBD1	TRBV2	TGTGCCAGCAGTGAAGGGGACAGCTACGAGCAGTACTTC	CASSEGDSYEQYF
11	.	TRBJ2-3	.	TRBV10-3	TGTGTCATCAGTGAGACAGATACGCAGTATTTT	CVISETDTQYF
13	.	TRBJ1-2	.	TRBV7-3	TGTGCCAGCAGCCCCGACAGAAACTATGGCTACACCTTC	CASSPDRNYGYTF
15	.	TRBJ2-2	.	TRBV11-3	TGTGCCAGCAGCTTAAGGACAGTGAACACCGGGGAGCTGTTTTTT	CASSLRTVNTGELFF
16	.	TRBJ2-3	TRBD2	TRBV7-9	TGTGCCAGCAGCTCCCTAGCGGGAGCAAGCACAGATACGCAGTATTTT	CASSSLAGASTDTQYF
16	.	TRBJ1-1	.	TRBV18	TGTGCCAGCTCACCAAGGGCAGGGGAAATGAACACTGAAGCTTTCTTT	CASSPRAGEMNTEAFF
15	.	TRBJ2-1	.	TRBV7-9	TGTGCCAGCAGCTTAGAAAAGGGACGAAGCAATGAGCAGTTCTTC	CASSLEKGRSNEQFF
16	.	TRBJ1-4	.	TRBV6-6	TGTGCCAGCAGTTACTCTTCAGGCCTCAGGGATGAAAAACTGTTTTTT	CASSYSSGLRDEKLFF
11	.	TRBJ1-2	.	TRBV11-3	TGTGCCAGGAGACTTCCCTATGGCTACACCTTC	CARRLPYGYTF